These T cell receptor beta chains were read from a single sample in a study of breast tumors, draining lymph nodes, adjacent tissues. TCRdb analysed the multiplex PCR reads with MiXCR anew, one entry per CDR3 protein. The sample contains around 230,000 distinct CDR3 sequences, 32% of which appear only once. Sequenced input: axillary lymph node tissue. The receptors derive from a female donor with breast cancer. Some clones in this sample may be carry-over from other donors' samples. Both conserved end residues are part of each CDR3. The D gene is left open where the match is weak. Clone size is stated in some rows and not others, as once, few, many or a class when expanded.

V gene	CDR3 length	J gene	clone size	D gene	CDR3 protein	CDR3 DNA
TRBV2	13	TRBJ2-5	.	.	CASSETGVETQYF	TGTGCCAGCAGTGAAACAGGAGTTGAGACCCAGTACTTC
TRBV14	16	TRBJ1-4	many	.	CASSPLQGVTNEKLFF	TGTGCCAGCAGCCCGCTACAGGGAGTCACTAATGAAAAACTGTTTTTT
TRBV6-5	16	TRBJ1-3	many	.	CASSYGDTYSGNTIYF	TGTGCCAGCAGTTACGGGGACACCTACTCTGGAAACACCATATATTTT
TRBV25-1	15	TRBJ2-3	.	TRBD2	CASPGLAGAGDTQYF	TGTGCCAGCCCGGGACTAGCGGGGGCGGGAGATACGCAGTATTTT
TRBV25-1	16	TRBJ2-3	many	.	CASSGGAGNGGPGQYF	TGTGCCAGCAGTGGTGGGGCCGGTAACGGTGGCCCCGGGCAGTATTTT
TRBV20-1	15	TRBJ1-2	many	.	CSARDLLSEPYGYTF	TGCAGTGCTAGAGATTTACTCTCGGAGCCCTATGGCTACACCTTC
TRBV12-5	14	TRBJ2-3	many	.	CASGLGQGTDTQYF	TGTGCTAGTGGTTTGGGGCAGGGCACAGATACGCAGTATTTT
TRBV9	15	TRBJ2-3	many	.	CASSVRTFSTDTQYF	TGTGCCAGCAGCGTCCGGACATTTAGCACAGATACGCAGTATTTT
TRBV10-3	18	TRBJ1-1	few	.	CAIRSSGYGAQGSTEAFF	TGTGCCATCAGATCGTCGGGTTACGGGGCCCAAGGAAGTACTGAAGCTTTCTTT
TRBV4-2	13	TRBJ1-2	.	.	CASSQPEGGSYTF	TGTGCCAGCAGCCAGCCTGAGGGCGGGAGCTACACCTTC
TRBV20-1	15	TRBJ1-6	.	.	CSAREVAGVSSPLHF	TGCAGTGCTAGAGAGGTGGCGGGTGTAAGCTCACCCCTCCACTTT
TRBV29-1	14	TRBJ2-3	many	.	CSVEWGQGTDTQYF	TGCAGCGTTGAATGGGGGCAAGGCACAGATACGCAGTATTTT
TRBV11-3	15	TRBJ2-1	many	TRBD2	CASSLVYGRVGEQFF	TGTGCCAGCAGCTTAGTTTACGGGAGGGTCGGTGAGCAGTTCTTC
TRBV30	13	TRBJ2-4	many	.	CAWSARLEDIQYF	TGTGCCTGGAGTGCCCGACTGGAGGACATTCAGTACTTC
TRBV10-3	14	TRBJ1-2	many	.	CATKSGLANYGYTF	TGTGCCACTAAATCAGGCCTCGCTAACTATGGCTACACCTTC
TRBV2	15	TRBJ2-2	few	TRBD2	CASSATSGNTGELFF	TGTGCCAGCAGTGCCACTAGCGGTAACACCGGGGAGCTGTTTTTT
TRBV7-9	14	TRBJ1-4	many	TRBD1	CASSFTGGSEKLFF	TGTGCCAGCAGCTTTACAGGGGGCTCTGAAAAACTGTTTTTT
TRBV7-2	15	TRBJ1-5	.	.	CASSLTGIAGQPQHF	TGTGCCAGCAGCTTAACAGGGATCGCGGGCCAGCCCCAGCATTTT
TRBV19	14	TRBJ1-2	.	.	CASSPDSTYYGYTF	TGTGCCAGTAGTCCGGACAGTACTTACTATGGCTACACCTTC
TRBV7-9	14	TRBJ2-1	many	TRBD1	CASSLPWDRSGQFF	TGTGCCAGCAGCTTACCCTGGGACAGGTCGGGGCAGTTCTTC
TRBV20-1	15	TRBJ2-7	.	TRBD2	CSAEGTSGRTREQYF	TGCAGTGCTGAGGGGACTAGCGGGAGGACGAGGGAGCAGTACTTC
TRBV5-1	17	TRBJ2-3	once	.	CASSLLTPGVRTDTQYF	TGCGCCAGCAGCTTGTTAACCCCGGGAGTGAGGACAGATACGCAGTATTTT
TRBV18	15	TRBJ2-3	.	.	CASSPVDGLDNEQYF	TGTGCCAGCTCACCAGTCGATGGGCTGGACAATGAGCAGTATTTT
TRBV28	10	TRBJ2-3	.	.	CASSSLTGTF	TGTGCCAGCAGTTCCCTCACAGGGACTTTT
TRBV7-9	14	TRBJ1-2	many	TRBD1	CASSSAGTVYGYTF	TGTGCCAGCAGCTCCGCCGGGACAGTTTATGGCTACACCTTC
TRBV7-6	12	TRBJ2-5	many	.	CASSLGAETQYF	TGTGCCAGCAGCTTAGGTGCAGAGACCCAGTACTTC
TRBV20-1	14	TRBJ1-4	.	.	CSHGRGDLKPKTVF	TGCAGCCACGGTCGAGGGGACTTGAAGCCAAAAACTGTTTTT
TRBV19	15	TRBJ2-2	many	TRBD1	CASSSRQGAIGELFF	TGTGCCAGTAGTTCCAGACAGGGGGCCATCGGGGAGCTGTTTTTT
TRBV2	15	TRBJ2-5	.	TRBD1	CASSETGQRQETQYF	TGTGCCAGCAGTGAAACGGGACAGAGACAAGAGACCCAGTACTTC
TRBV5-1	16	TRBJ2-1	.	TRBD2	CASSLGGLAELNEQFF	TGCGCCAGCAGCTTGGGGGGACTAGCGGAACTCAATGAGCAGTTCTTC
TRBV11-2	14	TRBJ2-3	.	.	CASRPRDITDTQYF	TGTGCCAGCAGGCCCCGGGACATCACAGATACGCAGTATTTT
TRBV7-6	20	TRBJ2-1	many	TRBD1	CASSLARDRALKSSYNEQFF	TGTGCCAGCAGCTTAGCGAGGGACAGGGCGCTGAAAAGCTCCTACAATGAGCAGTTCTTC
TRBV7-8	16	TRBJ2-2	many	.	CASSLSPPGGAGELFF	TGTGCCAGCAGCTTGTCCCCGCCCGGGGGAGCCGGGGAGCTGTTTTTT
TRBV20-1	16	TRBJ2-7	.	.	CSARPSRTGRAYEQYF	TGCAGTGCTAGACCATCTCGGACAGGGAGGGCCTACGAGCAGTACTTC
TRBV12-3/TRBV12-4	15	TRBJ1-5	.	.	CASSFDSGTSQPQHF	TGTGCCAGCAGTTTCGACTCTGGGACCTCTCAGCCCCAGCATTTT
TRBV13	15	TRBJ1-2	few	.	CASSSPGAPLGGYTF	TGTGCCAGCAGCTCCCCAGGGGCCCCCCTCGGGGGCTACACCTTC
TRBV27	16	TRBJ1-3	many	.	CASRSASGFSGNTIYF	TGTGCCAGCAGGTCAGCCTCAGGGTTCTCTGGAAACACCATATATTTT
TRBV5-5	14	TRBJ2-7	many	.	CASSLTGPSYEQYF	TGTGCCAGCAGCTTGACAGGGCCGTCCTACGAGCAGTACTTC
TRBV5-1	15	TRBJ2-1	.	.	CASGLGGGSYNEQFF	TGCGCCAGCGGCTTGGGGGGCGGGAGTTACAATGAGCAGTTCTTC
TRBV4-2	13	TRBJ2-4	.	.	CASSQGEEDIQYF	TGTGCCAGCAGCCAAGGAGAGGAAGACATTCAGTACTTC
TRBV2	20	TRBJ2-6	.	.	CASSESNTGELFFGANVLTF	.
TRBV19	16	TRBJ1-1	.	.	CASRTDRRGRSTEAFF	TGTGCCAGTAGGACGGACAGAAGGGGACGTAGCACTGAAGCTTTCTTT
TRBV20-1	13	TRBJ1-6	.	TRBD1	CSARGDRGSPLHF	TGCAGTGCTAGAGGGGACAGGGGTTCACCCCTCCACTTT
TRBV29-1	13	TRBJ2-6	.	.	CSVAQGGGNVLTF	TGCAGCGTTGCACAGGGAGGGGGCAACGTCCTGACTTTC
TRBV14	17	TRBJ2-3	many	TRBD2	CASGMGLAGVNADTQYF	TGTGCCAGCGGAATGGGACTAGCGGGGGTCAATGCAGATACGCAGTATTTT
TRBV24-1	14	TRBJ1-5	.	.	CATSVGSRQETQHF	TGTGCCACCAGTGTGGGTAGCAGACAAGAGACCCAGCATTTT
TRBV6-5	14	TRBJ2-4	.	.	CASSFLGNKNIQYF	TGTGCCAGCAGTTTCTTGGGCAACAAAAACATTCAGTACTTC
TRBV24-1	18	TRBJ2-3	many	.	CATSDQTSSRRSTDTQYF	TGTGCCACCAGTGACCAAACGAGTAGCAGACGAAGCACAGATACGCAGTATTTT
TRBV5-4	16	TRBJ2-2	many	TRBD2	CASSLGASGDTGELFF	TGTGCCAGCAGCTTGGGGGCTAGCGGTGACACCGGGGAGCTGTTTTTT
TRBV15	14	TRBJ1-2	many	.	CATSRDRQDYGYTF	TGTGCCACCAGCAGAGATCGGCAGGACTATGGCTACACCTTC
TRBV6-6	17	TRBJ2-2	.	.	CASSTSGGGTGTGELFF	TGTGCCAGCAGTACCTCGGGGGGCGGGACGGGGACCGGGGAGCTGTTTTTT